The clone carrying this TCR beta chain was recorded many times. The antigen remains unidentified. This entry is derived from a study of Graves' ophthalmopathy and Graves' hyperthyroidism. Beta-chain TCR CDR3 regions were amplified from RNA transcripts. First-round RT-PCR used HTBI primers; second-round multiplex PCR followed. TCRdb re-called the multiplex PCR reads through MiXCR, storing one row per CDR3 protein. Here the sample spans 680,000 or so distinct CDR3 sequences, 22% being singletons. Overall study results and limits: Both an approximately 70% sensitivity and an approximately 79% specificity characterized the model's predictions of ophthalmopathy progression.

Germline V gene lookup returns CDR1 SGHTA and CDR2 FQGTGA. The CDR3 loop spans 12 amino acids. The V and J ends lost 9 bases and 0 bases respectively, with 8 bases between them. The stable label applied to hyperthyroidism with no ophthalmopathy within 18 months of follow-up. Clinicians made diagnoses from clinical symptoms, serum thyroxine, TRAb, thyroid ultrasound and orbital computed tomography. The sample was peripheral blood. The gene calls are TRBV7-3 and TRBJ2-5; D might be TRBD1 or TRBD2, each matching 5 bases. This TCR derives from a woman aged 18-35 years with stable Graves' hyperthyroidism. Some clones in this sample may be carry-over from other donors' samples. This chain's CDR3 is CARGRNQETQYF. The CDR3 DNA reads as TGTGCCAGGGGACGGAACCAAGAGACCCAGTACTTC.